This TCR beta chain was profiled in a study of CD8 T cells in Susac syndrome. Background on the study: The Susac syndrome patients that were sequenced included about six with active disease and roughly 8 in remission. Blood was drawn from Susac syndrome patients while they were therapy-naive, on corticosteroids, or on intravenous immunoglobulin alone.

CDR1 and CDR2 from the germline V gene are ENHRY and SYGVKD. The CDR3 runs 11 residues. The V and J ends lost 10 bases and 5 bases respectively, with 8 bases between them. The RNA input was roughly 0.5 to 1 ug, and it was reverse transcribed with random hexamers. The amplification used immunoSEQ multiplex PCR on TCR beta CDR3; it spanned 54 Vbeta and 13 Jbeta. TCRdb re-called the immunoSEQ multiplex PCR reads through MiXCR, storing one row per CDR3 protein. Here the sample spans 150,000 to 200,000 distinct CDR3 sequences, over 90% being singletons. This clonotype was sampled from a human donor with Susac syndrome. The sample taken for sequencing was CD4+ T cells from PBMCs. The rearrangement links TRBV10-3 to TRBJ2-2; D gene ambiguous. CDR3 in amino acids: CATSPTGELFF. The CDR3 nucleotides are TGTGCCACCTCCCCAACCGGGGAGCTGTTTTTT.